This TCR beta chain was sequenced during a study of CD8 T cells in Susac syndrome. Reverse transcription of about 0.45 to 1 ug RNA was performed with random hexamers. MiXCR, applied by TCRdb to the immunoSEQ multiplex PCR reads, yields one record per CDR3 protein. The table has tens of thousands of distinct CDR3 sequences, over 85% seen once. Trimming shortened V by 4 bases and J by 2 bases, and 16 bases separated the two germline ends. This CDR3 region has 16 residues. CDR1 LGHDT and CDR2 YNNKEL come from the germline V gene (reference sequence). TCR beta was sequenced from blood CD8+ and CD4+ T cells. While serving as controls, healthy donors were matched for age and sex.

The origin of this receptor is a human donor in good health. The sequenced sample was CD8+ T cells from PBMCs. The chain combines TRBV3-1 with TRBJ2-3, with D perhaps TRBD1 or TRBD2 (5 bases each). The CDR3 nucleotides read TGTGCCAGCAGCCGGAATCCGGGGCGCAACACAGATACGCAGTATTTT. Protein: CASSRNPGRNTDTQYF.